This is a list of T cell receptor beta chains from one sample in a study of response to subunit inactivated influenza vaccine. MiXCR was run by TCRdb on the RT-PCR reads, yielding one entry per CDR3 protein. Among over 400,000 distinct CDR3 sequences listed, approximately 10% were seen once. The material was PBMCs from blood, obtained 40 to 50 days after vaccination. Every receptor here comes from a man over 45 who received an inactivated influenza vaccine. CDR3s include the opening cysteine and the closing phenylalanine or tryptophan. D genes are given only for firm matches. Rows may omit the clone size; those that give it use once, few, many or a size class.

V	J	D	size	DNA	CDR3
TRBV5-6	TRBJ2-5	NA	few	TGTGCCAGCAGCTTGGGGCCAGGGGACGTTCAAGAGACCCAGTACTTC	CASSLGPGDVQETQYF
TRBV10-3	TRBJ2-2	NA	NA	TGTGCCAGCAAGGCGGCTACACGGAACACCGGGGAGCTGTTTTTT	CASKAATRNTGELFF
TRBV6-1	TRBJ2-1	NA	few	TGTGCCAGCAGTACTAATGGGGATGAGCAGTTCTTC	CASSTNGDEQFF
TRBV5-1	TRBJ2-7	NA	NA	TGCGCCAGCAGCTTGGTAAGGGGTGCCGACGAGCAGTACTTC	CASSLVRGADEQYF
TRBV12-3/TRBV12-4	TRBJ2-3	NA	NA	TGTGCCAGCAGATTCGGGACTCGCACAGATACGCAGTATTTT	CASRFGTRTDTQYF
TRBV15	TRBJ2-5	NA	few	TGTGCCACCAGCAGAGTTGACAGCCAAGAGACCCAGTACTTC	CATSRVDSQETQYF
TRBV7-2	TRBJ2-2	TRBD2	few	TGTGCCAGCAGCTCTAGCGGGGGGGCCCGCACCGGGGAGCTGTTTTTT	CASSSSGGARTGELFF
TRBV12-3/TRBV12-4	TRBJ2-7	TRBD1	many	TGTGCCAGCAGTTTTTCAGGGGGCTCGGACGAGCAGTACTTC	CASSFSGGSDEQYF
TRBV6-2/TRBV6-3	TRBJ2-3	NA	NA	TGTGCCAGCAGTTACAGGGACACCTGGGAGTCTTGGAGCACAGATACGCAGTATTTT	CASSYRDTWESWSTDTQYF
TRBV6-2/TRBV6-3	TRBJ2-5	NA	few	TGTGCCAGCAGTTTCCCGGGATGGGGGACCCAGTACTTC	CASSFPGWGTQYF
TRBV5-1	TRBJ1-1	NA	many	TGCGCCAGCAGCTTGGGACCTTCAGGGGACACTGAAGCTTTCTTT	CASSLGPSGDTEAFF
TRBV30	TRBJ2-7	NA	NA	TGTGCCTGGGGACGGGACTCCTACGAGCAGTACTTC	CAWGRDSYEQYF
TRBV7-2	TRBJ2-1	NA	many	TGTGCCAGCAGCGAAACGATCTCCTACAATGAGCAGTTCTTC	CASSETISYNEQFF
TRBV5-1	TRBJ2-2	TRBD2	few	TGCGCCAGCAGCACTTTGGGACTAGCGGGAGGGTACACCGGGGAGCTGTTTTTT	CASSTLGLAGGYTGELFF
TRBV7-9	TRBJ2-1	TRBD2	NA	TGTGCCAGCAGGCTTCTAGCGGGGGGAATCGATGAGCAGTTCTTC	CASRLLAGGIDEQFF
TRBV7-6	TRBJ2-5	NA	NA	TGTGCCAGCAGCCCAGGGATGCGGGAGACCCAGTACTTC	CASSPGMRETQYF
TRBV2	TRBJ2-5	NA	few	TGTGCCAGCAGTGAATTTAGCCGGACAGCGTACCAAGAGACCCAGTACTTC	CASSEFSRTAYQETQYF
TRBV7-7	TRBJ2-7	NA	NA	TGTGCCAGCAGCCCCGGTAGGCCAGGGAGCTCCTACGAGCAGTACTTC	CASSPGRPGSSYEQYF
TRBV20-1	TRBJ2-3	TRBD2	many	TGCAGTGCTAGAGATTCTAGCGGGGGCACAGATACGCAGTATTTT	CSARDSSGGTDTQYF
TRBV12-3/TRBV12-4	TRBJ1-2	TRBD1	NA	TGTGCCAGCAGTGAACAGGGGAAACTCGAGGGCTACACCTTC	CASSEQGKLEGYTF
TRBV20-1	TRBJ2-2	TRBD1	many	TGCAGTGCTAGACCCACGGGACAGGGTTGGACCGGGGAGCTGTTTTTT	CSARPTGQGWTGELFF
TRBV10-3	TRBJ1-1	TRBD1	few	TGTGCCATCGGGGAGACAGGGAGGGTCGACACTGAAGCTTTCTTT	CAIGETGRVDTEAFF
TRBV4-2	TRBJ2-3	TRBD2	NA	TGTGCCAGCAGCCAAGATTTTTCACTAGCGGGAGAAAATACGCAGTATTTT	CASSQDFSLAGENTQYF
TRBV6-1	TRBJ2-3	NA	NA	TGTGCCAGCAGTCGCGGGCAGCCGGGGTCTACGCAGTATTTT	CASSRGQPGSTQYF
TRBV20-1	TRBJ2-7	NA	NA	TGCAGTGCTAGTGGAGGGGGCGGGCCTGCCTCCTACGAGCAGTACTTC	CSASGGGGPASYEQYF
TRBV27	TRBJ1-2	TRBD1	NA	TGTGCCAGCAGTTTAGGGGGGCGACAGGGGACTGGCTACACCTTC	CASSLGGRQGTGYTF
TRBV4-1	TRBJ1-4	NA	many	TGCGCCAGCAGCCAAGAGGAAAAACTGTTTTTT	CASSQEEKLFF
TRBV20-1	TRBJ1-1	NA	NA	TGCAGTGCTAGGATCCTCGGACGGACTGAAGCTTTCTTT	CSARILGRTEAFF
TRBV7-2	TRBJ2-5	TRBD2	NA	TGTGCCAGCAGCTCCCGCGCTAGCGGACAAGAGACCCAGTACTTC	CASSSRASGQETQYF
TRBV5-5	TRBJ1-1	NA	few	TGTGCCAGCAGCCCGCCCAGCTTTTTCATGAACACTGAAGCTTTCTTT	CASSPPSFFMNTEAFF
TRBV4-3	TRBJ2-7	TRBD2	many	TGCGCCAGCAGCCCCCCAAGGGGCCGGGGACTAGCGGGAGCTCCCTACGAGCAGTACTTC	CASSPPRGRGLAGAPYEQYF
TRBV14	TRBJ2-7	NA	NA	TGTGCCAGCAGCCAAGGTCCCGAGCAGTACTTC	CASSQGPEQYF
TRBV29-1	TRBJ2-7	NA	few	TGCAGCGTCCGGGTCTCCCACGAGCAGTACTTC	CSVRVSHEQYF
TRBV6-1	TRBJ2-2	TRBD1	few	TGTGCCAGCAGTGGACAGGGGGCCGGGGAGCTGTTTTTT	CASSGQGAGELFF
TRBV14	TRBJ2-3	NA	once	TGTGCCAGCAGCCAAGATTGGCGTAACGGAGATACGCAGTATTTT	CASSQDWRNGDTQYF
TRBV30	TRBJ2-2	NA	few	TGTGCCTGGAGCTTAGGACGGTGGAACACCGGGGAGCTGTTTTTT	CAWSLGRWNTGELFF
TRBV5-1	TRBJ2-4	TRBD1	few	TGCGCCAGCAGCCGGGGACAGGGGGCTTTTCCTCTAGCCAAAAACATTCAGTACTTC	CASSRGQGAFPLAKNIQYF
TRBV20-1	TRBJ1-6	NA	many	TGCAGTGCTAGCCCCGAGCCTACAACCAATTCACCCCTCCACTTT	CSASPEPTTNSPLHF
TRBV4-3	TRBJ2-2	TRBD2	few	TGCGCCAGCAGCCAAGATGGGACTAGGAGAACCGGGGAGCTGTTTTTT	CASSQDGTRRTGELFF
TRBV10-3	TRBJ2-7	NA	many	TGTGCCATCAGTGAGTCGTCACCCATAAGGGACGAGCAGTACTTC	CAISESSPIRDEQYF
TRBV6-1	TRBJ1-5	NA	NA	TGTGCCAGCAGAACCTTCAGGGGCAGCAATCAGCCCCAGCATTTT	CASRTFRGSNQPQHF
TRBV20-1	TRBJ2-4	TRBD1	NA	TGCAGTGCTTCGCCCGGGACAGGGAGGGACATTCAGTACTTC	CSASPGTGRDIQYF
TRBV5-1	TRBJ2-2	NA	many	TGCGCCAGCAGAGATACAGGGAACACCGGGGAGCTGTTTTTT	CASRDTGNTGELFF
TRBV12-3/TRBV12-4	TRBJ2-1	NA	NA	TGTGCCAGCAGTTTATCTTCGGCAGTTTATTATGAGCAGTTCTTC	CASSLSSAVYYEQFF
TRBV20-1	TRBJ2-7	TRBD2	NA	TGCAGTGCCAGTGCGTACCTAGCGGACGGAAGGGAGCAGTACTTC	CSASAYLADGREQYF